Listed here are 25 T cell receptor beta chains from one sample, sequenced in a study of blood T cell repertoires in COVID-19. Profiled with immunoSEQ multiplex PCR; TCRdb holds only in-frame clones, not every one. The repertoire holds 250,000 to 300,000 clones, with 65% to 90% as singletons. Sequencing was carried out using peripheral blood. The receptors here all came from a man under 40 with active or convalescent COVID-19.

This chain connects TRBV7-3 to TRBJ2-1, with 8 nucleotides matching TRBD2. The V gene's germline CDR1 is SGHTA and CDR2 FQGTGA. V lost 1 base and J lost 7; bases outside the gene matches: 3. This CDR3 region has 14 residues. Written as DNA, the CDR3 is TGTGCCAGCAGCTTAATCGGCGGGGGGAATGAGCAGTTCTTC. Its protein product is CASSLIGGGNEQFF.

This clone was picked up a small number of times. This chain connects TRBV19 to TRBJ1-5; D unclear. This CDR3 spans 14 amino acids. Trimming took 3 bases from V and 0 from J, leaving 6 bases between them. The germline V gene has CDR1 LNHDA and CDR2 SQIVND (reference sequence). The CDR3, as DNA: TGTGCCAGTAGTATGAGTCTTAGCAATCAGCCCCAGCATTTT. Amino acids: CASSMSLSNQPQHF.

The chain uses TRBV4-1 and TRBJ1-6; 9 positions match TRBD1. The length of the CDR3 is 17 residues. Germline values: CDR1 MGHRA, CDR2 YSYEKL. V lost 3 bases and J lost 10; bases outside the gene matches: 13. The CDR3 coding sequence is TGCGCCAGCAGCCATGACACAGGGGACAGGGCGGACTCACCCCTCCACTTT. This codes for CASSHDTGDRADSPLHF.

There are a few counts of this clone. This chain joins TRBV4-1 and TRBJ2-5; a possible D gene is TRBD2 (6 bases). The V and J ends lost 3 bases and 4 bases respectively, with 15 bases between them. The CDR3 is 15 residues long. Germline CDR1 is MGHRA and CDR2 is YSYEKL. CDR3 in amino acids: CASSQAGLPPETQYF. The CDR3 DNA follows: TGCGCCAGCAGCCAGGCGGGACTCCCCCCAGAGACCCAGTACTTC.

This clone was found a few times. The chain joins TRBV19 to TRBJ2-7, with TRBD2 matching over 11 bases. The V and J ends lost 4 bases and 2 bases, in that order; junction bases with no gene match: 7. The CDR3 runs 16 residues. Germline V CDR1 and CDR2: LNHDA, SQIVND (reference sequence). The CDR3 region has the DNA TGTGCCAGTAGTAGGGGGACTAGCGGCCTTACCTACGAGCAGTACTTC. Translated: CASSRGTSGLTYEQYF.

The genes are TRBV14 and TRBJ1-2; weak D call: TRBD1 (5 bases). This CDR3 region has 15 residues. Per germline, CDR1 SGHDN and CDR2 FVKESK. Deletions cut 3 bases from V and 4 bases from J, with 15 bases between. This chain's CDR3 is CASSHTGVGPYGYTF. The CDR3 nucleotides are TGTGCCAGCAGCCACACGGGGGTCGGTCCCTATGGCTACACCTTC.

The chain combines TRBV7-8 with TRBJ1-6; weak D call: TRBD1 (5 bases). The germline V gene encodes CDR1 SGHVS and CDR2 FQNEAQ. Deletions cut 0 bases from V and 2 bases from J, with 14 bases between. The CDR3 is made up of 18 amino acids. CDR3 amino acids: CASSLASQGATYNSPLHF. The CDR3 DNA is TGTGCCAGCAGCTTAGCTTCCCAGGGCGCTACCTATAATTCACCCCTCCACTTT. Full variable domain (rest looked up from reference TRBV7-8 and TRBJ1-6): GAGVSQSPRYKVAKRGQDVALRCDPISGHVSLFWYQQALGQGPEFLTYFQNEAQLDKSGLPSDRFFAERPEGSVSTLKIQRTQQEDSAVYLCASSLASQGATYNSPLHFGNGTRLTVT.

The chain has TRBV19 and TRBJ1-5; TRBD1 is a possible D gene (6 bases). Germline CDR1 LNHDA, CDR2 SQIVND (reference sequence). The CDR3 loop spans 15 amino acids. The V end was cut by 4 bases, the J end by 0 bases, with 10 bases between. In DNA form, the CDR3 reads TGTGCCAGTAGTACCGGACAGAATAGCAATCAGCCCCAGCATTTT. It is translated as CASSTGQNSNQPQHF.

J is TRBJ1-5 and V is TRBV11-2; D might be TRBD1 (6 bases). This CDR3 has 14 residues. The germline CDR1 and CDR2 sequences are SGHAT and FQNNGV. Trimming took off 6 bases at V and 5 bases at J, with 14 bases between the two ends. The CDR3 loop is CASRKGHPDQPQHF. DNA for the CDR3: TGTGCCAGCAGGAAGGGACACCCCGATCAGCCCCAGCATTTT.

The chain employs TRBV6-5 and TRBJ2-1; 10 bases agree with TRBD2. CDR3 length: 15 amino acids. Losses at the gene ends were 5 bases for V and 4 bases for J; bases not matched to a gene: 5. The germline V gene encodes CDR1 MNHEY and CDR2 SVGAGI. DNA for the CDR3: TGTGCCAGCAGTCTAATTAGCGGGGGGTACAATGAGCAGTTCTTC. This gives the protein CASSLISGGYNEQFF.

The chain links TRBV25-1 to TRBJ2-1; D remains ambiguous. V was shortened by 4 bases and J by 2 bases, with 15 bases between the two germline ends. This CDR3 is 16 amino acids long. Per germline, CDR1 MGHDK and CDR2 SYGVNS. As DNA, the CDR3 is TGTGCCAGCAGTGGTCCTAGACGGAGTGCCTACAATGAGCAGTTCTTC. Protein: CASSGPRRSAYNEQFF.

V is TRBV5-1 and J is TRBJ2-7; the D gene is possibly TRBD2 (5 bases). V was clipped by 0 bases and J by 4 bases, with 11 bases between them. Germline values: CDR1 SGHRS, CDR2 YFSETQ. The CDR3 consists of 14 residues. The DNA of the CDR3 is TGCGCCAGCAGCTTGGACCGGGAAGATTACGAGCAGTACTTC. Encoded protein: CASSLDREDYEQYF.

The V gene is TRBV5-6, the J gene TRBJ1-1; D is unresolved. The V end was cut by 1 base, the J end by 8 bases, with 12 bases between. This CDR3 contains 13 residues. Germline V CDR1 and CDR2: SGHDT, YYEEEE. CDR3 residues: CASSLIAVREAFF. The CDR3 DNA follows: TGTGCCAGCAGCTTGATCGCAGTACGCGAAGCTTTCTTT.

The chain combines TRBV2 with TRBJ1-1; TRBD1 matches 9 bases. This CDR3 contains 14 residues. V dropped 4 bases and J dropped 3; count of bases not matched to a gene: 3. Germline CDR1 reads SNHLY; CDR2 reads FYNNEI. The CDR3 loop reads CASSARTGDTEAFF. CDR3 in DNA: TGTGCCAGCAGTGCCCGGACAGGGGACACTGAAGCTTTCTTT. The full variable domain, completed using reference TRBV2 and TRBJ1-1, is EPEVTQTPSHQVTQMGQEVILRCVPISNHLYFYWYRQILGQKVEFLVSFYNNEISEKSEIFDDQFSVERPDGSNFTLKIRSTKLEDSAMYFCASSARTGDTEAFFGQGTRLTVV.

V gene TRBV28 combines with J gene TRBJ1-5; 8 nucleotides align to TRBD1. V dropped 3 bases and J dropped 2; count of bases not matched to a gene: 3. In germline, CDR1 is MDHEN, CDR2 SYDVKM. The CDR3 spans 15 residues. The CDR3 is CASSFQGARNQPQHF. In nucleotides, the CDR3 is TGTGCCAGCAGTTTCCAGGGGGCCCGCAATCAGCCCCAGCATTTT.

This chain joins TRBV7-2 and TRBJ2-5; 8 bases agree with TRBD1. CDR1 is SGHTA, CDR2 FQGNSA, per germline. This CDR3 region has 16 residues. The ends lost 0 bases at V and 0 bases at J; junction bases unmatched: 3. In nucleotides, the CDR3 is TGTGCCAGCAGCTTAGCCGGACAGGGATACCAAGAGACCCAGTACTTC. Its protein is CASSLAGQGYQETQYF.

DNA for the CDR3: TGCAGTGCTAGTGCGGGACAACGAAGCTCCTACGAGCAGTACTTC. Its translation is CSASAGQRSSYEQYF. This chain joins TRBV20-1 and TRBJ2-7, with D perhaps TRBD1 or TRBD2 (6 bases each). V dropped 3 bases and J dropped 0 bases, with 15 bases sitting between them. Looked up from germline, CDR1 is DFQATT and CDR2 is SNEGSKA (reference sequence). CDR3 length equals 15 residues.

The chain is built from TRBV27 and TRBJ2-7; 8 nucleotides agree with TRBD1. CDR1 and CDR2 (germline): MNHEY, SMNVEV (reference sequence). Trimming cost V 7 bases and J 0 bases; bases outside gene matches: 8. CDR3 length: 15 amino acids. The DNA of the CDR3 is TGTGCCAGCAATCAAAGACAGGGGCGCTCCTACGAGCAGTACTTC. Translated, it gives CASNQRQGRSYEQYF.

The chain recombines TRBV9 with TRBJ1-1; 7 bases are a match to TRBD1. This CDR3 region has 13 residues. Unmatched junction bases numbered 3, after V lost 2 bases and J lost 5 bases. Germline V gene data show CDR1 as SGDLS and CDR2 as YYNGEE. In DNA, the CDR3 is TGTGCCAGCAGCGTTGGGGGACAGACTGAAGCTTTCTTT. Protein: CASSVGGQTEAFF. The full variable domain, completed using reference TRBV9 and TRBJ1-1, is DSGVTQTPKHLITATGQRVTLRCSPRSGDLSVYWYQQSLDQGLQFLIQYYNGEERAKGNILERFSAQQFPDLHSELNLSSLELGDSALYFCASSVGGQTEAFFGQGTRLTVV.

The gene calls are TRBV11-2 and TRBJ2-1; D call uncertain. Trimming shortened V by 3 bases and J by 6 bases, and 12 bases separated the two germline ends. The germline V gene has CDR1 SGHAT and CDR2 FQNNGV. The CDR3 covers 14 residues. The CDR3 DNA is TGTGCCAGCAGCTTCAGTTCCCCTGGCAATGAGCAGTTCTTC. Translation gives CASSFSSPGNEQFF.

The rearrangement uses TRBV6-5 and TRBJ1-1; weak D call: TRBD1 (6 bases). CDR1 and CDR2 (germline): MNHEY, SVGAGI. V was cut by 9 bases and J by 0 bases, with 17 bases left in between. The CDR3 covers 15 residues. The CDR3: CARRERGQMNTEAFF. The CDR3 region has the DNA TGTGCCAGACGAGAAAGAGGACAGATGAACACTGAAGCTTTCTTT.

This clone was seen just once. This rearrangement joins TRBV3-1 (or the pseudogene TRBV3-2) to TRBJ2-3, with TRBD2 as a possible D gene (5 bases). CDR1 is LGHDT and CDR2 is YNNKEL in the germline V gene (reference sequence). The CDR3 sequence is 17 residues long. V was pared by 5 bases and J by 6 bases, with 24 bases between. CDR3 region: CASSYMWSGTLGDTQYF. The CDR3 DNA sequence: TGTGCCAGCAGCTACATGTGGAGCGGTACTCTGGGGGATACGCAGTATTTT.

The rearrangement uses TRBV7-2 and TRBJ2-6, with 8 bases matching TRBD2. CDR3 size: 17 residues. Germline assignment: CDR1 SGHTA and CDR2 FQGNSA. The V and J ends lost 5 bases and 0 bases, in that order; junction bases with no gene match: 6. The CDR3 here is CASSPRGGSSGANVLTF. The CDR3 DNA sequence: TGTGCCAGCAGCCCTCGGGGGGGTAGCTCTGGGGCCAACGTCCTGACTTTC.

This clone was seen repeatedly, ten times or more. This rearrangement joins TRBV19 to TRBJ1-4, with D possibly TRBD1 on 6 matching bases. Germline V gene sequence: CDR1 LNHDA, CDR2 SQIVND (reference sequence). Trimming pared 3 bases from V and 7 bases from J, leaving 6 bases between. This CDR3 spans 12 amino acids. The CDR3 nucleotides read TGTGCCAGTAGTATCAGGGGTGAAAAACTGTTTTTT. Its protein is CASSIRGEKLFF.

About this clone: Additional DNA sequences in this sample encode the identical CDR3. The V and J genes are TRBV3-1 (or the pseudogene TRBV3-2) and TRBJ1-5; unclear D gene. Trimming stripped 4 bases from V and 7 bases from J, with 11 bases between. The CDR3 has 13 residues. Per the germline V gene, CDR1 is LGHDT and CDR2 is YNNKEL (reference sequence). CDR3 loop: CASSRGIRQPQHF. The CDR3 nucleotides read TGTGCCAGCAGCCGAGGAATACGACAGCCCCAGCATTTT.